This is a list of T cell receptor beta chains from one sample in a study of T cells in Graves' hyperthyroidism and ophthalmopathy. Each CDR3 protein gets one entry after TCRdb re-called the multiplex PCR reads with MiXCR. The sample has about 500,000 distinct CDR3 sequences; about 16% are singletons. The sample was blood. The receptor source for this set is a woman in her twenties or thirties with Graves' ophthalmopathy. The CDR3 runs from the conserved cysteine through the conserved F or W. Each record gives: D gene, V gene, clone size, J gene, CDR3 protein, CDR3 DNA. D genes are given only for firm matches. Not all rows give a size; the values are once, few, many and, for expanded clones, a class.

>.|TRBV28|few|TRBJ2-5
CASSAQGSQYF
TGTGCCAGCAGTGCGCAGGGTAGCCAGTACTTC
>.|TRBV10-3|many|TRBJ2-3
CAISESSPGTSTDTQYF
TGTGCCATCAGTGAGTCGTCCCCGGGAACAAGCACAGATACGCAGTATTTT
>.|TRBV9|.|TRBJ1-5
CASSTSQGDQPQHF
TGTGCCAGCAGCACATCGCAGGGAGATCAGCCCCAGCATTTT
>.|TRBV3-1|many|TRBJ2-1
CASSPMISYNEQFF
TGTGCCAGCAGCCCCATGATTTCCTACAATGAGCAGTTCTTC
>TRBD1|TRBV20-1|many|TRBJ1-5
CSARREQGTSNQPQHF
TGCAGTGCTAGGAGGGAACAGGGGACTAGCAATCAGCCCCAGCATTTT
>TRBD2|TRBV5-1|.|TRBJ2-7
CASSTSGTSHNEQYF
TGCGCCAGCAGTACATCCGGGACTAGCCACAACGAGCAGTACTTC
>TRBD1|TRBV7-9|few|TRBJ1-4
CASSQLGQNNEKLFF
TGCGCCAGCAGCCAACTGGGACAGAATAATGAAAAACTGTTTTTT
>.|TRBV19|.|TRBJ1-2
CASSIDSLSSYGYTF
TGTGCCAGTAGTATAGATTCCCTATCCAGCTATGGCTACACCTTC
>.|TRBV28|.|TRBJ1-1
CASRAAPPEAFF
TGTGCCAGCAGGGCGGCCCCACCTGAAGCTTTCTTT
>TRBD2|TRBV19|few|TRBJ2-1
CASAREAARNSYNEQFF
TGTGCCAGCGCTCGGGAGGCCGCCCGTAACTCCTACAATGAGCAGTTCTTC
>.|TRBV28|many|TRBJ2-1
CASSPPGSGDEQFF
TGTGCCAGCAGCCCCCCGGGTAGCGGAGATGAGCAGTTCTTC
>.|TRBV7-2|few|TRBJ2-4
CASSLGGSNIQYF
TGTGCCAGCAGCTTAGGTGGATCGAACATTCAGTACTTC
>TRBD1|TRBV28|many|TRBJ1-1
CASSLSGRGGTEAFF
TGTGCCAGCAGTTTATCGGGCAGGGGGGGGACTGAAGCTTTCTTT
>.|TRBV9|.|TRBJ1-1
CASSVDQDTEAFF
TGTGCCAGCAGCGTAGATCAGGACACTGAAGCTTTCTTT
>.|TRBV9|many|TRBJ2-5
CASSVTGAGETQYF
TGTGCCAGCAGCGTAACCGGGGCAGGGGAGACCCAGTACTTC
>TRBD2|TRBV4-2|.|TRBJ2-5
CASSPGLAGASFGTQYF
TGTGCCAGCAGCCCAGGACTAGCGGGAGCCTCATTTGGGACCCAGTACTTC
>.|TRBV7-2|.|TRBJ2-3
CASSPATPWVQYF
TGTGCCAGCAGCCCCGCCACTCCGTGGGTGCAGTATTTT
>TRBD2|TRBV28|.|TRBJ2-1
CASSAHSGLTYNEQFF
TGTGCCAGCAGTGCCCATAGCGGGCTAACCTACAATGAGCAGTTCTTC
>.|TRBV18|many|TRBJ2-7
CASKPGTRDYEQYF
TGTGCCAGCAAACCCGGGACAAGGGATTACGAGCAGTACTTC
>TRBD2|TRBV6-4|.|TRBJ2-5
CASSDSSQGTSGTETQYF
TGTGCCAGCAGTGACTCTTCGCAGGGGACTAGCGGTACCGAGACCCAGTACTTC
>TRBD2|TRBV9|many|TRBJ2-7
CASSVGGSPYEQYF
TGTGCCAGCAGCGTAGGCGGGAGCCCCTACGAGCAGTACTTC
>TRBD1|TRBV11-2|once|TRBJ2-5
CASSLETRTGVETQYF
TGTGCCAGCAGCTTAGAGACCAGGACAGGGGTTGAGACCCAGTACTTC
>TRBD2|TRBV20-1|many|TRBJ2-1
CSADLAGGEQFF
TGCAGTGCTGACTTAGCGGGAGGAGAGCAGTTCTTC
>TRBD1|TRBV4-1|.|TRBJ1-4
CASSPGQATNEKLFF
TGCGCCAGCAGCCCGGGACAGGCGACTAATGAAAAACTGTTTTTT
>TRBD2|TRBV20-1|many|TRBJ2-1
CSARDPAGVSWNEQFF
TGCAGTGCTAGAGATCCAGCGGGAGTTTCTTGGAATGAGCAGTTCTTC
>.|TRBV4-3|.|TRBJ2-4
CASSLASGTKNIQYF
TGCGCCAGCAGCCTGGCTTCCGGGACGAAAAACATTCAGTACTTC
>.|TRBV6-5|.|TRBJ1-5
CASSSRDGQDQPQHF
TGTGCCAGCAGTTCCCGGGACGGGCAGGATCAGCCCCAGCATTTT
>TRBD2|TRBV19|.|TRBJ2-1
CASSIPTKRAGGTDEQFF
TGTGCCAGTAGTATACCGACTAAACGAGCGGGAGGTACCGATGAGCAGTTCTTC
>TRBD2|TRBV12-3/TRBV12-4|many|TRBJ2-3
CASKPPSSGRSTDTQYF
TGTGCCAGCAAGCCCCCTTCTAGCGGGAGAAGCACAGATACGCAGTATTTT
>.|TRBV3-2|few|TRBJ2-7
CASSAPGRYEQYF
TGTGCCAGCAGCGCTCCTGGGCGCTACGAGCAGTACTTC
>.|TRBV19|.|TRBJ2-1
CASSIARNNEQFF
TGTGCCAGTAGTATTGCCAGGAACAATGAGCAGTTCTTC
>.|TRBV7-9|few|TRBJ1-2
CASSLDMGGQIGGYTF
TGTGCCAGCAGCTTAGATATGGGGGGCCAGATAGGTGGCTACACCTTC
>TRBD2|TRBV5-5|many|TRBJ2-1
CASSWTSGNTGNEQFF
TGTGCCAGCAGCTGGACTAGCGGGAATACCGGCAATGAGCAGTTCTTC
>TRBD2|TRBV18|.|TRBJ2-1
CASSLWTSGSNEQFF
TGTGCCAGCTCACTATGGACTAGCGGGAGCAATGAGCAGTTCTTC
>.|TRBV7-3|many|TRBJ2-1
CASSPWGDASYNEQFF
TGTGCCAGCAGCCCTTGGGGGGACGCATCCTACAATGAGCAGTTCTTC
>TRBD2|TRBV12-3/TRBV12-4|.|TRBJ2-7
CASSSASGIYEQYF
TGTGCCAGCAGTTCGGCTAGCGGGATCTACGAGCAGTACTTC
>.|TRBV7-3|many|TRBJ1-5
CASSYTLQPQHF
TGTGCCAGCAGCTACACCCTCCAGCCCCAGCATTTT
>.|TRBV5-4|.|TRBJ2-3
CASSLEGPRLDTQYF
TGTGCCAGCAGCTTGGAGGGACCGCGGTTGGATACGCAGTATTTT
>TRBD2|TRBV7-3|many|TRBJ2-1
CASSLWFGRLAGGKGLDEQFF
TGTGCCAGCAGCTTATGGTTCGGCCGACTAGCGGGAGGAAAGGGGCTAGATGAGCAGTTCTTC
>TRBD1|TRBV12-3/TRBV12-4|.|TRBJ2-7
CASSRDRGDYEQYF
TGTGCCAGCAGTCGAGACAGGGGAGACTACGAGCAGTACTTC
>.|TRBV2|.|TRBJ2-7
CASIEFEGPHYEQYF
TGTGCCTCCATCGAGTTCGAGGGCCCTCACTACGAGCAGTACTTC
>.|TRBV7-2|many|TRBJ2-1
CASNLGPTRHNEQFF
TGTGCCAGCAACTTAGGCCCCACAAGACACAATGAGCAGTTCTTC